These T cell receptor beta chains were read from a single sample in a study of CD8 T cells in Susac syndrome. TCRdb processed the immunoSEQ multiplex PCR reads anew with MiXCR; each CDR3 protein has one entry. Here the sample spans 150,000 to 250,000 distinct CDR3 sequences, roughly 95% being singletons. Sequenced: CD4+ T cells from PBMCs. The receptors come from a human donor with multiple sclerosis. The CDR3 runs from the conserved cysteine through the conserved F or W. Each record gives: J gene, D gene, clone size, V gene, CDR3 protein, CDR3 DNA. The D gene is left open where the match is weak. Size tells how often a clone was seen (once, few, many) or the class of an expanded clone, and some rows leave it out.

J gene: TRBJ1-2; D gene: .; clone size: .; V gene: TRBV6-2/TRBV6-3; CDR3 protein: CASSTHWSGYTF; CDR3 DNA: TGTGCCAGCAGTACTCACTGGTCGGGCTACACCTTC
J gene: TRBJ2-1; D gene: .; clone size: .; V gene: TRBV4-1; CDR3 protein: CASSQVPGQRGEQFF; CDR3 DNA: TGCGCCAGCAGCCAAGTTCCGGGGCAACGGGGTGAGCAGTTCTTC
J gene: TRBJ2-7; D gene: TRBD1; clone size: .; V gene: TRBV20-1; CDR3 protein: CSALGQGGSYEQYF; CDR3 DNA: TGCAGTGCCCTCGGACAGGGGGGATCGTACGAGCAGTACTTC
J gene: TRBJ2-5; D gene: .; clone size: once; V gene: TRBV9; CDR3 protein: CASSVVSSGETQYF; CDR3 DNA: TGTGCCAGCAGCGTAGTGAGTAGCGGAGAGACCCAGTACTTC
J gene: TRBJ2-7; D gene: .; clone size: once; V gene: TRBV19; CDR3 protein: CASSISGSHGGEQYF; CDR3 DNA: TGTGCCAGTAGTATCAGCGGTTCCCACGGGGGAGAGCAGTACTTC
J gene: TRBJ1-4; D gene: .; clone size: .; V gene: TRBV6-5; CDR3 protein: CASSYWERGPREKLFF; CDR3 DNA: TGTGCCAGCAGTTACTGGGAACGTGGGCCTCGGGAAAAACTGTTTTTT
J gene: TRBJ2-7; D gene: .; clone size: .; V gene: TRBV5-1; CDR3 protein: CASREGAFYEQYF; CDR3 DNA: TGCGCCAGCAGGGAAGGGGCATTCTACGAGCAGTACTTC
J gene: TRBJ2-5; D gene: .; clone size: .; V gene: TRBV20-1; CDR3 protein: CSASGLGETQYF; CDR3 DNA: TGCAGTGCCTCAGGACTTGGAGAGACCCAGTACTTC
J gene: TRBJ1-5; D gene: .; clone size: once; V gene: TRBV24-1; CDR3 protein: CATSDQPQHF; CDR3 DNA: TGTGCCACCAGTGACCAGCCCCAGCATTTT
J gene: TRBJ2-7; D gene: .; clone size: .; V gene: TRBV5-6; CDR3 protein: CASSLAEGYSYEQYF; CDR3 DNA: TGTGCCAGCAGCTTGGCGGAAGGATACTCCTACGAGCAGTACTTC
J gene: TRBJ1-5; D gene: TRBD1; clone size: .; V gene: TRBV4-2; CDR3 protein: CASSWNEGTAGQPQHF; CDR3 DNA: TGTGCCAGCAGCTGGAATGAAGGGACAGCTGGGCAGCCCCAGCATTTT
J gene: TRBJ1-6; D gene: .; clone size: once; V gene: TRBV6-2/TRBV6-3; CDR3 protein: CASSYSGYGGPYNSPLHF; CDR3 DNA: TGTGCCAGCAGTTACTCGGGGTATGGGGGCCCCTATAATTCACCCCTCCACTTT
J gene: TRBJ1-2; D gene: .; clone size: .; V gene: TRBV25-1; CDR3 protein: CASSAGGKGPYGYTF; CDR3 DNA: TGTGCCAGCAGTGCCGGGGGTAAGGGCCCCTATGGCTACACCTTC
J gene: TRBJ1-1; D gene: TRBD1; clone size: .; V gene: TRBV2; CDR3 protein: CASSERTGSMNTEAFF; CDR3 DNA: TGTGCCAGCAGTGAAAGGACAGGGTCGATGAACACTGAAGCTTTCTTT
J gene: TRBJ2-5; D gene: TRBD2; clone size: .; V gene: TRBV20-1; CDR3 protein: CSARTSGGWETQYF; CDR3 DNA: TGCAGTGCTAGGACTAGCGGGGGTTGGGAGACCCAGTACTTC
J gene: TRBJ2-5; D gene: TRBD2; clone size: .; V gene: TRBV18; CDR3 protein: CASSSGLAGRAQYF; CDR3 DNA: TGTGCCAGCTCATCGGGACTAGCCGGGCGGGCCCAGTACTTC
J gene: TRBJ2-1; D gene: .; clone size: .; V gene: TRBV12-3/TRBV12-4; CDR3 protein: CASSLIGTSNEQFF; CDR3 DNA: TGTGCCAGCAGTTTAATAGGGACTTCCAATGAGCAGTTCTTC
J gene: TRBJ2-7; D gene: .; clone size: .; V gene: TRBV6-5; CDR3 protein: CASRTGTNYEQYF; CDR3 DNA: TGTGCCAGCAGGACGGGTACTAACTACGAGCAGTACTTC
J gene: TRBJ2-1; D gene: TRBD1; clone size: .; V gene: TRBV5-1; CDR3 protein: CASSGRGLTPYNEQFF; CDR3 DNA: TGCGCCAGCAGCGGCAGGGGGCTCACGCCCTACAATGAGCAGTTCTTC
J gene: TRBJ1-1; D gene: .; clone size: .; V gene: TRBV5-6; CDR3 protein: CASSGVKAFF; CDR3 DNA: TGTGCCAGCAGCGGAGTAAAAGCTTTCTTT
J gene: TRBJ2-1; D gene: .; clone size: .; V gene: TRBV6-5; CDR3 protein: CASSIHEFRGGGYGNEQFF; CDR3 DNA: TGTGCCAGCAGCATACACGAGTTCCGCGGAGGGGGTTATGGCAATGAGCAGTTCTTC
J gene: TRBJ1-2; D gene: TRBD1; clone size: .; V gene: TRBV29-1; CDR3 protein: CSVAGQGFLEYGYTF; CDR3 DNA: TGCAGCGTTGCCGGACAGGGGTTTTTGGAGTATGGCTACACCTTC
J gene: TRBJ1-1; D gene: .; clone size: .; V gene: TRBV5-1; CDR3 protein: CASSLDREPGNGAEAFF; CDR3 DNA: TGCGCCAGCAGCTTGGACAGGGAACCGGGTAATGGCGCTGAAGCTTTCTTT
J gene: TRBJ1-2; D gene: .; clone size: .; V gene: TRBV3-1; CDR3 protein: CASSQESYYGYTF; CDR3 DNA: TGTGCCAGCAGCCAAGAATCCTACTATGGCTACACCTTC
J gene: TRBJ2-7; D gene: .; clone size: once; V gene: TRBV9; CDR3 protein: CASSVRTNSYEQYF; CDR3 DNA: TGTGCCAGCAGCGTCCGGACCAACTCCTACGAGCAGTACTTC
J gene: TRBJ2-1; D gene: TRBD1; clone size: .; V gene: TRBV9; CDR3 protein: CASSWTGTALYNEQFF; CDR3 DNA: TGTGCCAGCAGCTGGACAGGGACGGCCCTTTACAATGAGCAGTTCTTC